One sample yielded the 4 T cell receptor beta chains listed below, sequenced in a study of T cell responses to AZD1222 COVID-19 vaccine. Produced via immunoSEQ multiplex PCR; TCRdb's table is partial and in-frame only. The repertoire holds about 150,000 clones, with roughly nine tenths as singletons. Specimen: peripheral blood, collected on day 0 of AZD1222 vaccination. The receptor set was obtained from an adult in good health.

The chain combines TRBV7-2 with TRBJ2-1; 11 bases map to TRBD2. CDR3 length: 14 residues. Germline V gene sequence: CDR1 SGHTA, CDR2 FQGNSA. Losses at the gene ends were 3 bases for V and 15 bases for J; bases not matched to a gene: 10. CDR3 nucleotide sequence: TGTGCCAGCAGCTTGAATAGCGGGGGGGGCGTTGGGTTCTTC. This gives the protein CASSLNSGGGVGFF.

The rearrangement links TRBV29-1 to TRBJ1-1; 10 bases agree with TRBD1. The CDR3 spans 16 residues. The trim removed 2 bases at V and 4 bases at J, leaving 10 bases unmatched. The germline V gene encodes CDR1 SQVTM and CDR2 ANQGSEA. As DNA, the CDR3 is TGCAGCGTTGAACGCCCCGGGACAGGGGTCAGCACTGAAGCTTTCTTT. Translation gives CSVERPGTGVSTEAFF. Complete variable domain (other parts from reference TRBV29-1 and TRBJ1-1): SAVISQKPSRDICQRGTSLTIQCQVDSQVTMMFWYRQQPGQSLTLIATANQGSEATYESGFVIDKFPISRPNLTFSTLTVSNMSPEDSSIYLCSVERPGTGVSTEAFFGQGTRLTVV.

The chain is built from TRBV3-1 (or the pseudogene TRBV3-2) and TRBJ2-5; no reliable D call. Per germline, CDR1 LGHDT and CDR2 YNNKEL (reference sequence). V dropped 4 bases and J dropped 5 bases, with 14 bases sitting between them. The CDR3 extends over 14 amino acids. The CDR3 region has the DNA TGTGCCAGCAGCCGAGGAACTCGGTGGGAGACCCAGTACTTC. This encodes CASSRGTRWETQYF.

The genes are TRBV11-2 and TRBJ1-1, with unresolved D. With 1 base removed from V and 5 bases from J, the gap between germline ends came to 11 bases. This CDR3 has 14 residues. Germline V lookup: CDR1 SGHAT, CDR2 FQNNGV. CDR3 region: CASSLAASWTEAFF. The CDR3 DNA reads as TGTGCCAGCAGCTTAGCAGCGTCTTGGACTGAAGCTTTCTTT.